The rows below give T cell receptor beta chains drawn from one sample of a study of neurological immune-mediated disorders. TCRdb independently ran MiXCR on the 5' RACE reads; one entry per CDR3 protein. The data contain some 38,000 distinct CDR3 sequences, roughly 15% of them singletons. The source material was PBMCs. The receptors come from a woman between 45 and 60 years old with HTLV-1-associated myelopathy (HAM/TSP). Both conserved end residues are part of each CDR3. A D gene is named only where the DNA matches it firmly. Clone size appears in some rows only: once, few, many, or a class for an expanded clone.

>few|TRBJ1-1|-|TRBV6-2/TRBV6-3
CASSPLGWSANTEAFF
TGTGCCAGCAGCCCACTCGGTTGGTCAGCGAACACTGAAGCTTTCTTT
>many|TRBJ1-4|-|TRBV5-6
CASSLDRKVEKLFF
TGTGCCAGCAGCTTGGACAGGAAGGTCGAAAAACTGTTTTTT
>many|TRBJ2-7|TRBD2|TRBV3-1
CASSQGVPVAGGRSYEQYF
TGTGCCAGCAGCCAAGGAGTCCCCGTTGCGGGGGGACGTTCCTACGAGCAGTACTTC
>many|TRBJ1-6|-|TRBV27
CASSLGQKDSPLHF
TGTGCCAGCAGTTTAGGTCAGAAAGACTCACCCCTCCACTTT
>many|TRBJ1-1|TRBD1|TRBV7-9
CASRRDSLNTEAFF
TGTGCCAGCAGGCGGGACAGCTTGAACACTGAAGCTTTCTTT
>many|TRBJ1-3|TRBD1|TRBV12-3/TRBV12-4
CASSSSGGSGNTIYF
TGTGCCAGCAGTTCCTCAGGGGGCTCTGGAAACACCATATATTTT
>many|TRBJ1-4|TRBD1|TRBV20-1
CSANLQGIEKLFF
TGCAGTGCTAATCTACAGGGGATTGAAAAACTGTTTTTT
>many|TRBJ1-6|-|TRBV20-1
CSARRGMSNNSPLHF
TGCAGTGCTAGGAGGGGGATGTCCAATAATTCACCCCTCCACTTT
>many|TRBJ1-4|TRBD1|TRBV12-3/TRBV12-4
CASSYHRDRGEKLFF
TGTGCCAGCAGCTACCACCGGGACAGGGGTGAAAAACTGTTTTTT
>-|TRBJ2-7|-|TRBV28
CASSFPKDRVRTYEQYF
TGTGCCAGCAGTTTCCCCAAGGACCGGGTTCGAACCTACGAGCAGTACTTC
>-|TRBJ2-2|TRBD1|TRBV29-1
CSVERKGAGGELFF
TGCAGCGTTGAACGAAAGGGGGCGGGCGGAGAGCTGTTTTTT
>many|TRBJ2-2|-|TRBV6-5
CASSNTGVTPTGELFF
TGTGCCAGCAGTAACACCGGGGTAACCCCAACCGGGGAGCTGTTTTTT
>many|TRBJ2-7|TRBD1|TRBV19
CASSRQGEYEQYF
TGTGCCAGTAGCAGACAGGGGGAGTACGAGCAGTACTTC
>many|TRBJ1-2|TRBD1|TRBV6-6
CATLFHRGDYGYTF
TGTGCCACCCTTTTTCACAGGGGTGACTATGGCTACACCTTC
>many|TRBJ1-6|-|TRBV5-5
CASSLDSGPPLHF
TGTGCCAGCAGCTTGGATTCAGGTCCACCCCTCCACTTT
>many|TRBJ1-2|-|TRBV5-1
CASSLAQYYGYTF
TGCGCCAGCAGCTTGGCACAGTACTATGGCTACACCTTC
>many|TRBJ1-6|TRBD1|TRBV3-1
CASSRRSGTGNSPLHF
TGTGCCAGCAGCCGAAGATCCGGGACAGGGAACTCACCCCTCCACTTT
>many|TRBJ2-2|-|TRBV5-1
CASLGPGELFF
TGCGCCAGCCTTGGGCCGGGGGAGCTGTTTTTT
>many|TRBJ1-3|-|TRBV7-2
CASRPGGGNTIYF
TGTGCCAGCAGACCTGGTGGGGGAAACACCATATATTTT
>many|TRBJ1-5|-|TRBV5-1
CASSLGTPNQPQHF
TGCGCCAGCAGCCTAGGGACCCCCAATCAGCCCCAGCATTTT
>many|TRBJ1-6|-|TRBV5-1
CASSAGTDNSPLHF
TGCGCCAGCAGCGCCGGGACGGATAATTCACCCCTCCACTTT
>many|TRBJ1-1|-|TRBV5-1
CASSWEGGSNTEAFF
TGCGCCAGCAGCTGGGAAGGGGGGAGTAACACTGAAGCTTTCTTT
>many|TRBJ1-5|-|TRBV29-1
CSVARGGDQPQHF
TGCAGCGTTGCCAGAGGGGGGGATCAGCCCCAGCATTTT